This TCR beta chain derives from a study of Ad26.COV2.S vaccination and SARS-CoV-2 variants. To note about this clone: The antigen remains unidentified.

The assay was immunoSEQ multiplex PCR, and TCRdb's table has in-frame clones only and misses some. This table has 300,000 to 450,000 clones, approximately 90% appearing once. Overall study findings and caveats: Individuals receiving vaccine had higher spike-specific TCR breadth than placebo recipients did. Breadth of non-spike TCRs did not differ between vaccinees and placebo recipients.

The sequencing used peripheral blood, collected after recovery from COVID-19. This clonotype was sampled from a human donor who had recovered from COVID-19.

CDR3 protein: CASSPGQGGPFDTQYF. In DNA form, the CDR3 reads TGTGCCAGCAGTCCGGGACAAGGGGGACCTTTTGATACGCAGTATTTT. This sequence joins TRBV6-2 or TRBV6-3 and TRBJ2-3; TRBD1 is a possible D gene (6 bases). This CDR3 region has 16 residues. Trimming removed 5 bases from V and 6 bases from J, with 21 bases in between. The germline V gene has CDR1 MNHEY and CDR2 SVGEGT.